The 8 T cell receptor beta chains below come from one sample, sequenced in a study of PD-L1 blockade in urothelial cancer. The table came from immunoSEQ multiplex PCR; TCRdb's copy has only in-frame clones and leaves some out. This table holds roughly 45,000 clones, roughly 80% found once. The time point was: peripheral blood 6 weeks after treatment start. The specimen comprised PBMCs, sampled around atezolizumab (anti-PD-L1) treatment. The origin of the receptors is a man aged 65 to 85 with urothelial cancer.

V gene TRBV4-1 combines with J gene TRBJ2-4, with TRBD1 matching 7 bases. Germline-derived CDR1 and CDR2 are MGHRA and YSYEKL. The J segment lost 0 bases and the V segment lost 6 bases, leaving 8 bases of the junction unmatched. This CDR3 has 16 amino acids. In nucleotides, the CDR3 is TGCGCCAGCAGACTCGGACAGGCTAAAGCCAAAAACATTCAGTACTTC. Translated: CASRLGQAKAKNIQYF.

The chain has TRBV19 and TRBJ1-5, with 9 positions matching TRBD1. The germline V gene has CDR1 LNHDA and CDR2 SQIVND (reference sequence). This CDR3 is built from 15 residues. V lost 5 bases and J lost 1; bases outside the gene matches: 3. The DNA for the CDR3 is TGTGCCAGTAGTCCGGACAGGGGCAGCAATCAGCCCCAGCATTTT. Translating it yields CASSPDRGSNQPQHF.

The chain is built from TRBV5-1 and TRBJ2-7; TRBD1 matches 10 bases. The CDR3 totals 16 residues. CDR1 and CDR2 (germline): SGHRS, YFSETQ. V lost 0 bases and J lost 5; bases outside the gene matches: 8. The CDR3 reads CASSLGPGTGVDEQYF. Written as DNA, the CDR3 is TGCGCCAGCAGCTTGGGCCCCGGGACAGGGGTGGACGAGCAGTACTTC.

V usage is TRBV9 and J usage is TRBJ1-2; D unclear. CDR1 and CDR2 from the germline V gene are SGDLS and YYNGEE. The germline V and J ends were trimmed by 0 bases and 3 bases, with 9 bases remaining between them. The CDR3 is made up of 14 amino acids. In DNA form, the CDR3 reads TGTGCCAGCAGCGTAGGAGGGAACGACTATGGCTACACCTTC. This encodes CASSVGGNDYGYTF. Full variable domain (remainder filled in from reference TRBV9 and TRBJ1-2): DSGVTQTPKHLITATGQRVTLRCSPRSGDLSVYWYQQSLDQGLQFLIQYYNGEERAKGNILERFSAQQFPDLHSELNLSSLELGDSALYFCASSVGGNDYGYTFGSGTRLTVV.

This chain joins TRBV20-1 and TRBJ1-1; the match to TRBD1 covers 7 bases. There are 11 residues in the CDR3. Looked up from germline, CDR1 is DFQATT and CDR2 is SNEGSKA (reference sequence). Trimming took 6 bases from V and 10 from J; bases not matched to a gene: 8. CDR3 sequence (DNA): TGCAGTGCCCGAACTCCAGGGGGAGCTTTCTTT. Its protein is CSARTPGGAFF.

This clone showed up just once. The rearrangement joins TRBV10-3 to TRBJ2-3, with a tentative D call TRBD1 (5 bases). Germline V CDR1 and CDR2: ENHRY, SYGVKD. The CDR3 has 13 residues. Trimming took 2 bases from V and 6 from J, leaving 9 bases between them. The CDR3 loop reads CAISEAGKDTQYF. The CDR3 coding sequence is TGTGCCATCAGTGAGGCAGGGAAGGATACGCAGTATTTT.

The rearrangement links TRBV5-6 to TRBJ2-5; 9 positions agree with TRBD1. The length of the CDR3 is 14 residues. V lost 2 bases, J lost 4 bases, and 3 bases stayed unmatched. Germline CDR1 is SGHDT and CDR2 is YYEEEE. CDR3 loop: CASSLQGARETQYF. DNA of the CDR3: TGTGCCAGCAGCTTACAGGGGGCTCGAGAGACCCAGTACTTC.

The chain combines TRBV28 with TRBJ1-1; the match to TRBD1 covers 9 bases. The CDR3 extends over 12 amino acids. V was clipped by 5 bases and J by 10 bases; unmatched bases: 5. Germline V gene sequence: CDR1 MDHEN, CDR2 SYDVKM. The CDR3 bases are TGTGCCAGCAGTCTGGACAGGGGCGGAGCTTTCTTT. Protein product: CASSLDRGGAFF.